The entry that follows covers one T cell receptor (beta chain) sequence. Subsets obtained from CD4+ cells comprised CD45RA+ naive and CD45RA-negative memory cells. This entry comes from a study of shared clonotypes between healthy human individuals. Here immunoSEQ multiplex PCR was the method, and the copy in TCRdb shows in-frame clones only, minus some. This table holds roughly 2,300,000 clones, around 93% found once. Deletions cut 2 bases from V and 0 bases from J, with 8 bases between. The CDR3 has 15 residues. The germline V gene has CDR1 SEHNR and CDR2 FQNEAQ (reference sequence). The material sequenced was naive CD4+ T cells from PBMCs. The subset was: CD45RA+ positively selected. J is TRBJ1-3 and V is TRBV7-9, with D unclear. This receptor was taken from a man aged 18 to 29 in good health. Some clones in this sample may be carry-over from other donors' samples. The CDR3 loop reads CASSLLVGSGNTIYF. The CDR3 DNA follows: TGTGCCAGCAGCTTATTAGTCGGCTCTGGAAACACCATATATTTT.